This TCR beta chain is drawn from a study of T cell changes during pregnancy in multiple sclerosis (dated by TCRdb to between 2019 and 2020). The study in broad terms: The study examined how the T cell repertoire changed over the course of pregnancy in women with multiple sclerosis.

Libraries were constructed by the immunoSEQ multiplex PCR assay. TCRdb provides this immuneACCESS table in a form limited to in-frame rearrangements. Some clones are lacking; in checked studies, under half of them reflect an unresolved V gene, and why the rest are absent is not known. The sample table contains some 99,000 clones; only one count was recorded for roughly nine tenths of them. The ten biggest clones cover roughly 2% of the sample. The CDR1 and CDR2 encoded by the germline V gene are SNHLY and FYNNEI. From the cysteine through the phenylalanine, the CDR3 covers 17 amino acids. Only the CDR3 DNA stays, 51 bases, in frame from base 1. At the junction V is shortened by 2 bases and J by 6 bases, with 22 bases in between. Comments on this clone: Its binding antigen is unknown. Per-base quality was not reported, and no clone a single base away is much larger than it.

The chain uses TRBV2 and TRBJ1-2, with no confidently assigned D gene. This sample comprised peripheral blood, obtained after pregnancy. The TCR originated in a female donor in good health, enrolled as a control in a pregnancy study. The CDR3 is CASSESWPGRSIDGYTF. The DNA sequence is as follows: TGTGCCAGCAGTGAATCGTGGCCAGGAAGATCTATAGATGGCTACACCTTC.